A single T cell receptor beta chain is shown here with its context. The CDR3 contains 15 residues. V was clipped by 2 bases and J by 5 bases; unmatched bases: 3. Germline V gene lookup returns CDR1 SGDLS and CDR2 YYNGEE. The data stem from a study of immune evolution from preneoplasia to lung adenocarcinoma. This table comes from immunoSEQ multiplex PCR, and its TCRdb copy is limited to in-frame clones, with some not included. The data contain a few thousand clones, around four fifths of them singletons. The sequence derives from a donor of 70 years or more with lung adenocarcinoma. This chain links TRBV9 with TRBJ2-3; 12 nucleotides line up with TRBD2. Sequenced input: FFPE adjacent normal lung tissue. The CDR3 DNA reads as TGTGCCAGCAGCGTTACTAGCGGGAGGAAAGATACGCAGTATTTT. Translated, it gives CASSVTSGRKDTQYF.